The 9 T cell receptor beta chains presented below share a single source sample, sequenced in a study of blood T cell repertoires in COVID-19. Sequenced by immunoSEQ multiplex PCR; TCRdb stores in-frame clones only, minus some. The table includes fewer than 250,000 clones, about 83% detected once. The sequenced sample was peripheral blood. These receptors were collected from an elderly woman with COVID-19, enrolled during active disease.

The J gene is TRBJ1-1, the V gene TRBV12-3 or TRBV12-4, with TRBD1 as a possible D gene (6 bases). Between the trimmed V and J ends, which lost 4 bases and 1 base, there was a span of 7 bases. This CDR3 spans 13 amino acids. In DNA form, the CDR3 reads TGTGCCAGCAGTTCACAGGGGAACACTGAAGCTTTCTTT. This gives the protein CASSSQGNTEAFF.

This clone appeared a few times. The CDR3 is CATSEGRQGSNQPQHF. The CDR3 DNA sequence: TGTGCCACCAGTGAGGGAAGACAGGGCTCAAATCAGCCCCAGCATTTT. This sequence joins TRBV24-1 and TRBJ1-5, with TRBD1 identical over 7 bases. This CDR3 region has 16 residues. Germline assignment: CDR1 KGHDR and CDR2 SFDVKD. With V trimmed by 4 bases and J by 4 bases, 9 bases remained unmatched.

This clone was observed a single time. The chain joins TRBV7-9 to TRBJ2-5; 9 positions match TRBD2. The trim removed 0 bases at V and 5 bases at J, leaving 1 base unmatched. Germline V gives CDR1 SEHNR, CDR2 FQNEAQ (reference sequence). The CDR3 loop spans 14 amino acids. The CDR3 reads CASSLAGTSETQYF. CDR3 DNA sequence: TGTGCCAGCAGCTTAGCTGGGACTAGCGAGACCCAGTACTTC.

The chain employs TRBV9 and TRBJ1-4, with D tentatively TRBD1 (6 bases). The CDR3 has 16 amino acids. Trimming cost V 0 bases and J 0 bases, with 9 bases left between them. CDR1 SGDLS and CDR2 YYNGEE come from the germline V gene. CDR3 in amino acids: CASSVGSGATNEKLFF. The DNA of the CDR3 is TGTGCCAGCAGCGTAGGATCAGGGGCAACTAATGAAAAACTGTTTTTT. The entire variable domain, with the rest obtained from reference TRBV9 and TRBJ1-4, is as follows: DSGVTQTPKHLITATGQRVTLRCSPRSGDLSVYWYQQSLDQGLQFLIQYYNGEERAKGNILERFSAQQFPDLHSELNLSSLELGDSALYFCASSVGSGATNEKLFFGSGTQLSVL.

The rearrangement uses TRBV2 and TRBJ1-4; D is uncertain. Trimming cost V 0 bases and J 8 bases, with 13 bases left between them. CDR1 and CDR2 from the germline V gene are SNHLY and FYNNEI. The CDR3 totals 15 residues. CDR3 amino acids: CASSEALRQVEKLFF. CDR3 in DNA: TGTGCCAGCAGTGAAGCGCTTCGGCAGGTAGAAAAACTGTTTTTT.

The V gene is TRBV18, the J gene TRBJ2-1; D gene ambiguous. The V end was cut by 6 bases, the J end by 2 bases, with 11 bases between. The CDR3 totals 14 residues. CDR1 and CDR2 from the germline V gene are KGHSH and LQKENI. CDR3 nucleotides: TGTGCCAGCTCGCCCCAGGCGACCTACAATGAGCAGTTCTTC. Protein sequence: CASSPQATYNEQFF.

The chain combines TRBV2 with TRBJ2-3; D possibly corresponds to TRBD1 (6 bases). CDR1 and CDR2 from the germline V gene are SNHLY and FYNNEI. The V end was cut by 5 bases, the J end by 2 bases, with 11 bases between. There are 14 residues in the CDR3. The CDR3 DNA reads TGTGCCAGCAGTCGAACAGGGACCACAGATACGCAGTATTTT. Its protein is CASSRTGTTDTQYF.

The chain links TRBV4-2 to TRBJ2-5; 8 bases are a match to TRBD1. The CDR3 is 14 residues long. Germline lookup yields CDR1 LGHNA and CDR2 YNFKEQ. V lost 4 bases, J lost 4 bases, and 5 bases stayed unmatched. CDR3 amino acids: CASSRGQGGETQYF. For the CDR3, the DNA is TGTGCCAGCAGCCGAGGACAGGGAGGAGAGACCCAGTACTTC.

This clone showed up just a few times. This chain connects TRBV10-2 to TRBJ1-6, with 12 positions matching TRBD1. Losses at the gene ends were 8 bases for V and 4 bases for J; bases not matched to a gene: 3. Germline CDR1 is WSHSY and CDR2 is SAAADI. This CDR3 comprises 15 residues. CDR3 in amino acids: CASGDRGPYNSPLHF. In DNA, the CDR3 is TGCGCCAGCGGGGACAGGGGGCCTTATAATTCACCCCTCCACTTT.